Below, 4 T cell receptor beta chains from the same sample are listed, as sequenced in a study of Ad26.COV2.S vaccination and SARS-CoV-2 variants. Only in-frame clones appear in the TCRdb table, and some are missing; sequencing was by immunoSEQ multiplex PCR. The profile covers about 440,000 clones, with around 88% appearing a single time and 9.5% to 15% taken by the ten largest. Documented treatment: 15 to 20 received Ad26.COV2.S at low or high dose, single or two shots; 5 received placebo; per-sample allocation not given. The investigators took samples on day 63 after the first vaccine or placebo injection. The specimen was peripheral blood, collected in a trial of Ad26.COV2.S vaccine versus placebo. These receptors came from a person aged 18-65 years who received the Ad26.COV2.S COVID-19 vaccine or a placebo.

The V gene is TRBV19, the J gene TRBJ2-1, with 8 bases aligning to TRBD2. This CDR3 is 15 amino acids long. CDR1 is LNHDA and CDR2 is SQIVND in the germline V gene (reference sequence). After removal of 5 bases from V and 0 bases from J, the junction contained 3 bases not matched to a gene. The CDR3 nucleotides read TGTGCCAGTAGTTGGGGGACTAGCTCCTACAATGAGCAGTTCTTC. Protein product: CASSWGTSSYNEQFF. The variable domain in full, with the rest retrieved from reference TRBV19 and TRBJ2-1, is DGGITQSPKYLFRKEGQNVTLSCEQNLNHDAMYWYRQDPGQGLRLIYYSQIVNDFQKGDIAEGYSVSREKKESFPLTVTSAQKNPTAFYLCASSWGTSSYNEQFFGPGTRLTVL.

The V gene is TRBV7-2, the J gene TRBJ2-3, with TRBD2 matching over 7 bases. The CDR3 is 14 residues long. Germline CDR1 and CDR2: SGHTA and FQGNSA. With V trimmed by 8 bases and J by 4 bases, 9 bases remained unmatched. Here the CDR3 reads CASWAGVRADTQYF. CDR3 DNA sequence: TGTGCCAGCTGGGCGGGAGTTCGGGCAGATACGCAGTATTTT.

The chain joins TRBV7-8 to TRBJ2-7; either TRBD1 or TRBD2 may supply D (5 bases each). The germline V and J ends were trimmed by 0 bases and 0 bases, with 6 bases remaining between them. Germline CDR1 reads SGHVS; CDR2 reads FQNEAQ. The CDR3 consists of 14 residues. The DNA of the CDR3 is TGTGCCAGCAGCTTAGCGGGGGTCTCCTACGAGCAGTACTTC. The encoded protein is CASSLAGVSYEQYF.

V gene TRBV27 combines with J gene TRBJ2-7, with 7 nucleotides matching TRBD2. Germline CDR1 and CDR2: MNHEY and SMNVEV (reference sequence). V lost 4 bases to trimming and J lost 4 bases; unmatched junction nucleotides: 10. This CDR3 is 15 amino acids long. CDR3 nucleotide sequence: TGTGCCAGCAGTTCCGGGAGCGGGATTGGGTACGAGCAGTACTTC. Amino acid sequence: CASSSGSGIGYEQYF.